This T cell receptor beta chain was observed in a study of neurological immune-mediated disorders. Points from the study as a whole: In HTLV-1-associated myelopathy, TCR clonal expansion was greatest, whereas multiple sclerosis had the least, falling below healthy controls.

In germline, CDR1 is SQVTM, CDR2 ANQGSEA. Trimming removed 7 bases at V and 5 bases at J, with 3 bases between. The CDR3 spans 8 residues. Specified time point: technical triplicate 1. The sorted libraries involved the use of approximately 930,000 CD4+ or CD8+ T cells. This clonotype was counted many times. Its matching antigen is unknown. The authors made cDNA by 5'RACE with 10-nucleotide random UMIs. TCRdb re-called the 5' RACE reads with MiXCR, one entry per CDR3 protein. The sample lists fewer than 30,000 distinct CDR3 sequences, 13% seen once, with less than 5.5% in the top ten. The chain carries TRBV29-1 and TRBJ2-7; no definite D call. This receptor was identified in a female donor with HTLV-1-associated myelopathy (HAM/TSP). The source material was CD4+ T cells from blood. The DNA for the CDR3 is TGCAGCGCCGACGAGCAGTACTTC. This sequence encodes CSADEQYF.